The rows below give T cell receptor beta chains drawn from one sample of a study of T-cell reconstitution after alpha-beta-depleted transplantation in children. One entry per CDR3 protein, called by TCRdb with MiXCR from the PCR reads. Counted here are approximately 1,000,000 distinct CDR3 sequences, about 29% occurring once; the ten biggest clones make up roughly 27%. This specimen was PBMCs, mostly from graft donor cells, taken 360 days after TCRalphabeta/CD19-depleted stem cell transplant. The receptors here all came from a boy in the first two years of life who had a stem cell transplant for SCID, so the T cells may come from the graft donor. Both conserved end residues are part of each CDR3. A D gene is named only where the DNA matches it firmly. Expanded clones are given a class, and other clones once, few, many or no size at all.

CDR3aa	CDR3nt	abundance	d_gene	v_gene	j_gene
CASSLTWGQGGYTF	TGTGCCAGCAGTTTAACGTGGGGACAGGGCGGCTACACCTTC	few	TRBD1	TRBV6-5	TRBJ1-2
CASSRDRASYNEQFF	TGTGCCAGCAGCCGGGACAGGGCATCCTACAATGAGCAGTTCTTC	many	TRBD1	TRBV9	TRBJ2-1
CASSLGPLAGSTFGAKNIQYF	TGCGCCAGCAGCCTTGGCCCACTAGCGGGGTCTACATTTGGAGCCAAAAACATTCAGTACTTC	NA	TRBD2	TRBV5-1	TRBJ2-4
CASQQDSYEQYF	TGCGCCAGCCAACAGGACTCGTACGAGCAGTACTTC	NA	NA	TRBV10-2	TRBJ2-7
CSVEDPGRGWETQYF	TGCAGCGTTGAAGATCCCGGGAGGGGCTGGGAGACCCAGTACTTC	few	TRBD2	TRBV29-1	TRBJ2-5
CSASQYQTYGYTF	TGCAGTGCTAGTCAATATCAGACCTATGGCTACACCTTC	many	NA	TRBV20-1	TRBJ1-2
CSVEDPSGLGEKLFF	TGCAGCGTTGAAGACCCATCAGGGTTGGGTGAAAAACTGTTTTTT	NA	NA	TRBV29-1	TRBJ1-4
CASSLVEGDTEAFF	TGTGCCAGCAGTTTGGTCGAAGGGGACACTGAAGCTTTCTTT	few	NA	TRBV12-3/TRBV12-4	TRBJ1-1
CASSYRIGRETQYF	TGTGCCAGCAGTTACAGGATAGGGAGGGAGACCCAGTACTTC	NA	NA	TRBV6-2/TRBV6-3	TRBJ2-5
CASSPASTGDYGYTF	TGTGCCAGCAGCCCAGCATCCACAGGGGACTATGGCTACACCTTC	few	TRBD1	TRBV7-9	TRBJ1-2
CASSRRLSAPNTEAFF	TGTGCCAGCAGCCGCCGGTTGTCCGCCCCGAACACTGAAGCTTTCTTT	NA	NA	TRBV12-3/TRBV12-4	TRBJ1-1
CASRKSGTATDTQYF	TGTGCCAGCCGAAAATCCGGGACAGCCACAGATACGCAGTATTTT	NA	TRBD1	TRBV7-2	TRBJ2-3
CATSAVTGQGGYGYTF	TGTGCCACCAGTGCCGTCACGGGACAGGGGGGCTATGGCTACACCTTC	once	TRBD1	TRBV24-1	TRBJ1-2
CASSLLAGARGNEQFF	TGTGCCAGCAGCCTACTAGCGGGAGCCCGTGGCAATGAGCAGTTCTTC	few	TRBD2	TRBV6-1	TRBJ2-1
CASSSRLAGLASTDTQYF	TGTGCCAGCAGTTCTCGCCTAGCGGGGCTTGCTAGCACAGATACGCAGTATTTT	NA	TRBD2	TRBV27	TRBJ2-3
CATSESGTQGTGELFF	TGTGCCACCAGTGAGTCCGGGACCCAAGGCACCGGGGAGCTGTTTTTT	many	NA	TRBV24-1	TRBJ2-2
CASSSPTGLSGANVLTF	TGTGCCAGCAGTTCCCCGACAGGGCTCTCCGGGGCCAACGTCCTGACTTTC	NA	TRBD1	TRBV12-3/TRBV12-4	TRBJ2-6
CSASTATATYEQYF	TGCAGTGCTAGTACCGCCACGGCTACATACGAGCAGTACTTC	few	NA	TRBV20-1	TRBJ2-7
CAISSGGPSVEQFF	TGTGCCATCAGCTCGGGGGGGCCGTCTGTTGAGCAGTTCTTC	few	TRBD2	TRBV10-3	TRBJ2-1
CASTRTSGGYTDTQYF	TGTGCCAGCACCCGGACTAGCGGGGGCTACACAGATACGCAGTATTTT	NA	TRBD2	TRBV12-3/TRBV12-4	TRBJ2-3
CASRSTSGGAGDTQYF	TGTGCCAGCAGATCGACTAGCGGGGGGGCTGGAGATACGCAGTATTTT	few	TRBD2	TRBV6-1	TRBJ2-3
CATSLQGGGEQFF	TGTGCCACCAGCTTACAGGGAGGGGGTGAGCAGTTCTTC	few	NA	TRBV15	TRBJ2-1
CASSQGFGRGAILTNEKLFF	TGTGCCAGCAGCCAAGGATTCGGGCGAGGGGCCATCTTAACTAATGAAAAACTGTTTTTT	NA	NA	TRBV4-2	TRBJ1-4
CASSQGSGLSTDTQYF	TGCGCCAGCAGCCAGGGGAGCGGGCTCAGCACAGATACGCAGTATTTT	few	NA	TRBV4-3	TRBJ2-3
CATQWLTWGGTDTQYF	TGTGCCACCCAATGGTTAACTTGGGGGGGCACAGATACGCAGTATTTT	few	NA	TRBV28	TRBJ2-3
CASSYRDRGLNEQYF	TGTGCCAGCAGTTACCGGGACAGGGGGCTGAACGAGCAGTACTTC	NA	TRBD1	TRBV6-5	TRBJ2-7
CSASKGPVKVEQFF	TGCAGTGCTAGTAAGGGCCCAGTTAAGGTTGAGCAGTTCTTC	NA	NA	TRBV20-1	TRBJ2-1
CASSQTAGVPNTGELFF	TGCGCCAGCAGCCAAACGGCGGGGGTGCCTAACACCGGGGAGCTGTTTTTT	NA	TRBD2	TRBV4-1	TRBJ2-2
CAIRQQGRKYGYTF	TGTGCCATCAGACAACAAGGACGGAAGTATGGCTACACCTTC	few	NA	TRBV10-3	TRBJ1-2
CASRAQGGGLAKNIQYF	TGCGCCAGCAGGGCGCAGGGCGGGGGACTAGCCAAAAACATTCAGTACTTC	NA	TRBD2	TRBV5-1	TRBJ2-4
CASSLETHGREKLFF	TGTGCCAGCAGCTTGGAGACCCATGGACGAGAAAAACTGTTTTTT	NA	NA	TRBV5-5	TRBJ1-4
CASSLTAPGELFF	TGTGCCAGCAGTCTGACAGCCCCCGGGGAGCTGTTTTTT	few	NA	TRBV6-2/TRBV6-3	TRBJ2-2
CASSQPNRDREAFF	TGCGCCAGCAGCCAACCTAACCGGGACAGGGAAGCTTTCTTT	once	TRBD1	TRBV4-1	TRBJ1-1
CASSSRPTYEQYF	TGTGCCAGCAGTTCTAGACCGACCTACGAGCAGTACTTC	many	NA	TRBV27	TRBJ2-7
CSARIREPGQPQHF	TGCAGTGCTAGAATCAGGGAGCCGGGTCAGCCCCAGCATTTT	NA	NA	TRBV20-1	TRBJ1-5
CASSSDRVALAGDDTQYF	TGTGCCAGCAGCTCGGACAGGGTAGCGCTAGCGGGGGATGATACGCAGTATTTT	NA	TRBD2	TRBV5-4	TRBJ2-3
CASSLNRYNEQFF	TGTGCCAGCAGCCTCAATAGATACAATGAGCAGTTCTTC	few	NA	TRBV5-5	TRBJ2-1
CASSQGGNNEQFF	TGTGCCAGCAGCCAAGGCGGGAACAATGAGCAGTTCTTC	NA	NA	TRBV7-9	TRBJ2-1
CASSPAQGRNTEAFF	TGCGCCAGCAGCCCTGCGCAGGGGAGGAACACTGAAGCTTTCTTT	NA	NA	TRBV5-1	TRBJ1-1
CASSSHSRGGEKLFF	TGTGCCAGCAGTTCCCACAGCAGAGGCGGGGAAAAACTGTTTTTT	NA	NA	TRBV6-5	TRBJ1-4